Presented here are 26 T cell receptor beta chains from one specimen sequenced in a study of beta chain features in type 1 diabetes. Since all of the isolated RNA was reverse transcribed, expressed TCRB transcripts were what got sequenced. The method was immunoSEQ multiplex PCR; TCRdb's version includes in-frame clones alone and lacks a portion of them. The table has about 220,000 clones, 11% seen once. What was sequenced was central memory CD4+ T cells from blood. These receptors were obtained from a man between 18 and 35 years old in good health.

In regard to this clone: This specimen includes other DNA sequences encoding the same CDR3. The chain uses TRBV18 and TRBJ2-3; D is ambiguous. The CDR3 is 13 amino acids. The germline V gene has CDR1 KGHSH and CDR2 LQKENI. V dropped 0 bases and J dropped 3 bases, with 4 bases sitting between them. Here the CDR3 reads CASSPPSTDTQYF. The CDR3 DNA follows: TGTGCCAGCTCACCACCCTCGACAGATACGCAGTATTTT.

V and J are TRBV29-1 and TRBJ2-3, with 7 bases identical to TRBD1. The V segment lost 4 bases and the J segment 2 bases; nucleotides outside the gene matches: 6. Looked up from germline, CDR1 is SQVTM and CDR2 is ANQGSEA. The CDR3 length is 14 residues. The CDR3: CSVVGGPATDTQYF. The CDR3 DNA is TGCAGCGTTGTAGGGGGCCCTGCCACAGATACGCAGTATTTT.

This clone occurred a few times. The J gene is TRBJ2-5, the V gene TRBV7-2, with D perhaps matching TRBD1 (5 bases). The germline gives CDR1 SGHTA, CDR2 FQGNSA. The V end was cut by 6 bases, the J end by 1 base, with 9 bases between. CDR3 length equals 13 residues. In nucleotides, the CDR3 is TGTGCCAGCAGAACAGGCTTCCAAGAGACCCAGTACTTC. Residues: CASRTGFQETQYF.

This clone has just a few counts. The V call is TRBV30, the J call TRBJ2-5; no firm D call. Per the germline V gene, CDR1 is GTSNPN and CDR2 is SVGIG (reference sequence). The CDR3 length is 13 residues. Trimming cost V 0 bases and J 2 bases, with 7 bases left between them. CDR3 in amino acids: CAWSVDPQETQYF. Here the CDR3 DNA reads TGTGCCTGGAGTGTAGACCCTCAAGAGACCCAGTACTTC.

This chain joins TRBV7-6 and TRBJ2-1; TRBD2 aligns across 7 bases. This CDR3 contains 16 residues. In germline, CDR1 is SGHVS, CDR2 FNYEAQ. Germline trimming cut 4 bases from V and 0 bases from J; bases unmatched to any gene: 6. The CDR3 is CASSSSSGLSYNEQFF. The CDR3 nucleotides are TGTGCCAGCAGCTCGTCTAGCGGACTCTCCTACAATGAGCAGTTCTTC.

The J gene is TRBJ2-5, the V gene TRBV29-1; no clear D gene. CDR1 SQVTM and CDR2 ANQGSEA come from the germline V gene. This CDR3 is 13 amino acids long. Trimming stripped 7 bases from V and 0 bases from J, with 12 bases between. The CDR3 nucleotides are TGCAGCGGGGCAGACCTTCACCAAGAGACCCAGTACTTC. Translating gives CSGADLHQETQYF.

This clone was seen a handful of times. The CDR3 sequence: CASSYSSGTTDTQYF. The CDR3 bases are TGTGCCAGCAGTTACTCCTCCGGGACTACAGATACGCAGTATTTT. The rearrangement joins TRBV6-5 to TRBJ2-3; D is perhaps TRBD2 (6 bases). Germline CDR1 MNHEY, CDR2 SVGAGI. The V and J ends lost 0 bases and 3 bases respectively, with 10 bases between them. This CDR3 comprises 15 residues.

The gene calls are TRBV10-3 and TRBJ2-7, with D maybe TRBD2 (6 bases). In germline, CDR1 is ENHRY, CDR2 SYGVKD. The CDR3 spans 16 residues. V was trimmed by 7 bases and J by 0 bases, leaving 19 bases between them. For the CDR3, the DNA is TGTGCCATCACTAAGGAAGCGGGTCCTTCCTCCTACGAGCAGTACTTC. The encoded protein is CAITKEAGPSSYEQYF.

This clone was counted ten times or more. This chain connects TRBV25-1 to TRBJ2-1, with D possibly TRBD2 on 7 matching bases. CDR3 length: 13 amino acids. CDR1 and CDR2 from the germline V gene are MGHDK and SYGVNS. Trimming left V 2 bases short and J 7 bases short, with 9 bases between. The CDR3: CASSEGGANEQFF. The CDR3 nucleotides read TGTGCCAGCAGTGAAGGGGGGGCAAATGAGCAGTTCTTC. The complete variable domain, with remaining parts taken from reference TRBV25-1 and TRBJ2-1, reads EADIYQTPRYLVIGTGKKITLECSQTMGHDKMYWYQQDPGMELHLIHYSYGVNSTEKGDLSSESTVSRIRTEHFPLTLESARPSHTSQYLCASSEGGANEQFFGPGTRLTVL.

This sequence joins TRBV28 and TRBJ2-1; D gene unclear. CDR3 length: 15 residues. V gave up 5 bases and J gave up 5 bases, with 16 bases separating them. Germline CDR1 reads MDHEN; CDR2 reads SYDVKM. Here the CDR3 reads CASSGLAPPHNEQFF. CDR3 sequence (DNA): TGTGCCAGCAGTGGATTAGCCCCCCCCCACAATGAGCAGTTCTTC. The full variable domain, in which reference TRBV28 and TRBJ2-1 provide the parts outside the CDR3, is DVKVTQSSRYLVKRTGEKVFLECVQDMDHENMFWYRQDPGLGLRLIYFSYDVKMKEKGDIPEGYSVSREKKERFSLILESASTNQTSMYLCASSGLAPPHNEQFFGPGTRLTVL.

This clone has ten or more counts. The V and J genes are TRBV9 and TRBJ2-1, with D perhaps matching TRBD1 (6 bases). V was trimmed by 3 bases and J by 0 bases, leaving 10 bases between them. Germline V lookup: CDR1 SGDLS, CDR2 YYNGEE. There are 15 residues in the CDR3. CDR3 loop: CASSDRVNSYNEQFF. The CDR3 DNA is TGTGCCAGCAGCGACAGGGTGAACTCCTACAATGAGCAGTTCTTC. The whole variable domain, filled in from reference TRBV9 and TRBJ2-1, reads DSGVTQTPKHLITATGQRVTLRCSPRSGDLSVYWYQQSLDQGLQFLIQYYNGEERAKGNILERFSAQQFPDLHSELNLSSLELGDSALYFCASSDRVNSYNEQFFGPGTRLTVL.

This clone was detected only a few times. The genes are TRBV7-6 and TRBJ2-7, with 12 bases lining up with TRBD2. The CDR3 contains 15 residues. J lost 5 bases, V lost 3 bases, and 5 bases had no gene match. Looked up from germline, CDR1 is SGHVS and CDR2 is FNYEAQ. This CDR3 reads CASSLETSGSDEQYF. As DNA, the CDR3 is TGTGCCAGCAGCTTGGAGACTAGCGGGAGCGACGAGCAGTACTTC.

This clone was detected a few times. The V and J genes are TRBV5-1 and TRBJ2-6, with D uncertain. The ends were cut back, 2 bases at V and 3 bases at J, with 12 bases in the middle. The CDR3 length is 16 residues. CDR1 is SGHRS, CDR2 YFSETQ, per germline. In DNA form, the CDR3 reads TGCGCCAGCAGCTTCGGGCAGGCAAATGGGGCCAACGTCCTGACTTTC. This sequence encodes CASSFGQANGANVLTF.

Here the CDR3 DNA reads TGCAGCGTTGAACGAGGTACTAGGGAGCAGTTCTTC. This translates into CSVERGTREQFF. This sequence joins TRBV29-1 and TRBJ2-1, with TRBD2 as a possible D gene (5 bases). V dropped 2 bases and J dropped 10 bases, with 12 bases sitting between them. This CDR3 has 12 residues. Germline CDR1 is SQVTM and CDR2 is ANQGSEA.

This clone showed up just a few times. The chain links TRBV6-6 to TRBJ2-7, with D perhaps matching TRBD2 (6 bases). Germline assignment: CDR1 MNHNY and CDR2 SVGAGI (reference sequence). CDR3 length: 13 amino acids. V was shortened by 6 bases and J by 3 bases, with 12 bases between the two germline ends. The CDR3 sequence is CASSRTTDYEQYF. The CDR3 coding sequence is TGTGCCAGCAGCCGGACTACCGACTACGAGCAGTACTTC.

This clone was seen at least ten times. The chain couples TRBV7-6 to TRBJ2-5, with 7 bases lining up with TRBD1. With V trimmed by 6 bases and J by 7 bases, 14 bases remained unmatched. Per germline, CDR1 SGHVS and CDR2 FNYEAQ. CDR3 size: 15 residues. CDR3 in amino acids: CASSPNDRVGGTQYF. CDR3 in DNA: TGTGCCAGCAGTCCTAACGACAGGGTTGGTGGGACCCAGTACTTC.

This chain joins TRBV6-6 and TRBJ2-7; D is ambiguous. The CDR3 has 14 amino acids. The germline CDR1 and CDR2 sequences are MNHNY and SVGAGI (reference sequence). With 6 bases removed from V and 0 bases from J, the gap between germline ends came to 12 bases. CDR3 residues: CASRLSLSSYEQYF. CDR3 bases: TGTGCCAGCAGACTCTCGCTTAGCTCCTACGAGCAGTACTTC.

This clone appeared a few times. This chain links TRBV28 with TRBJ1-2; TRBD1 matches at 9 bases. The junction had 8 bases not matched to a gene; V was cut back by 8 bases and J by 4 bases. The CDR3 runs to 14 residues. Germline assignment: CDR1 MDHEN and CDR2 SYDVKM. The CDR3 nucleotides are TGTGCCAGCGGGACAGGGCTAAAGGTCTATGGCTACACCTTC. This translates into CASGTGLKVYGYTF.

The chain combines TRBV7-2 with TRBJ2-1; the match to TRBD2 covers 7 bases. V lost 4 bases to trimming and J lost 15 bases; unmatched junction nucleotides: 9. The CDR3 loop spans 12 amino acids. Germline CDR1 reads SGHTA; CDR2 reads FQGNSA. CDR3 sequence reads: CASSSQRGSLFF. For the CDR3, the DNA is TGTGCCAGCAGCTCTCAACGCGGGAGTCTGTTCTTC.

The gene calls are TRBV7-3 and TRBJ2-1; TRBD2 agrees at 12 bases. V lost 4 bases and J lost 7; bases outside the gene matches: 5. Germline V gene data show CDR1 as SGHTA and CDR2 as FQGTGA. The CDR3 is 15 amino acids. CDR3 nucleotide sequence: TGTGCCAGCAGCTCCCTAGCGGGAGGGTATAATGAGCAGTTCTTC. Protein product: CASSSLAGGYNEQFF. The full variable domain, rest sourced from reference TRBV7-3 and TRBJ2-1, is GAGVSQTPSNKVTEKGKYVELRCDPISGHTALYWYRQSLGQGPEFLIYFQGTGAADDSGLPNDRFFAVRPEGSVSTLKIQRTERGDSAVYLCASSSLAGGYNEQFFGPGTRLTVL.

This clone appeared a few times. V usage is TRBV11-2 and J usage is TRBJ2-1, with 8 bases identical to TRBD2. The CDR3 runs to 14 residues. Germline V CDR1 and CDR2: SGHAT, FQNNGV. The CDR3 nucleotides read TGTGCTAAGGAGGTCGGGAGGGCCCGGAATGAGCAGTTCTTC. Translation gives CAKEVGRARNEQFF.

The chain has TRBV9 and TRBJ2-7; D perhaps matches TRBD2 (6 bases). V dropped 4 bases and J dropped 3 bases, with 17 bases sitting between them. This CDR3 has 15 amino acids. Germline lookup yields CDR1 SGDLS and CDR2 YYNGEE. Here the CDR3 reads CASSHGTLGIYEQYF. CDR3 sequence (DNA): TGTGCCAGCAGCCACGGGACTCTTGGCATCTACGAGCAGTACTTC.

A remark on this clone: Relative to the germline gene, one junction end is altered; a read error may explain this. The chain employs TRBV20-1 and TRBJ1-2; no reliable D call. CDR3 size: 10 residues. Germline V gene sequence: CDR1 DFQATT, CDR2 SNEGSKA (reference sequence). The CDR3 coding sequence is TGCAGTGCTAAATTGCCGGCCTGGGTCTTC. This gives the protein CSAKLPAWVF.

This clone was counted between two and nine times. The V gene is TRBV4-2, the J gene TRBJ1-1, with 9 positions matching TRBD1. This CDR3 has 16 amino acids. Trimming removed 0 bases from V and 1 base from J; junction bases left unmatched: 3. Germline lookup yields CDR1 LGHNA and CDR2 YNFKEQ. CDR3 sequence (DNA): TGTGCCAGCAGCCAAGACTGGGACAGGGCGAACACTGAAGCTTTCTTT. Translation: CASSQDWDRANTEAFF.

The rearrangement joins TRBV6-5 to TRBJ2-1; D unresolved. V dropped 0 bases and J dropped 7 bases, with 13 bases sitting between them. From germline, CDR1 is MNHEY and CDR2 SVGAGI. CDR3 size: 15 residues. Written as DNA, the CDR3 is TGTGCCAGCAGTTACTCTACCGGCGGAAGGAATGAGCAGTTCTTC. This translates into CASSYSTGGRNEQFF.

This clone was seen only a few times. This rearrangement joins TRBV7-3 to TRBJ2-1; D remains ambiguous. Trimming pared 6 bases from V and 6 bases from J, leaving 9 bases between. Germline V gene data show CDR1 as SGHTA and CDR2 as FQGTGA. This CDR3 is 12 amino acids long. As DNA, the CDR3 is TGTGCCAGCAGTTCCACCCGCAATGAGCAGTTCTTC. Residues: CASSSTRNEQFF. Complete variable domain (other parts from reference TRBV7-3 and TRBJ2-1): GAGVSQTPSNKVTEKGKYVELRCDPISGHTALYWYRQSLGQGPEFLIYFQGTGAADDSGLPNDRFFAVRPEGSVSTLKIQRTERGDSAVYLCASSSTRNEQFFGPGTRLTVL.